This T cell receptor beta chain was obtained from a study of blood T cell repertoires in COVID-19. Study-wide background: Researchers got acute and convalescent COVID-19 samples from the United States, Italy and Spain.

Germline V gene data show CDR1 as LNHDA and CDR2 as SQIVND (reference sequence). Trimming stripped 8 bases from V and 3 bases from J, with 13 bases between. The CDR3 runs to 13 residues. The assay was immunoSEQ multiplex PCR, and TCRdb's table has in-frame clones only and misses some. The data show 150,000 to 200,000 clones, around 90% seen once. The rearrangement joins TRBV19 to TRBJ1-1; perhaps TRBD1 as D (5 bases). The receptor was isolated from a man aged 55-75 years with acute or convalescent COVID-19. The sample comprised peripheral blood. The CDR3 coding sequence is TGTGCCAGTTCTCAGGGTAGGGACACTGAAGCTTTCTTT. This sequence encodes CASSQGRDTEAFF.